This T cell receptor beta chain stems from a study of HIV-infected patients and healthy controls. Study-level findings and limits: During therapy, HIV-associated CDR3s fell significantly in frequency, while CMV-associated CDR3s did not change significantly. Healthy control repertoires had roughly threefold more distinct CDR3s than untreated HIV+ repertoires, and higher Shannon diversity. In healthy controls, MAIT alpha CDR3s were common; in HIV+ repertoires, severely depleted.

No cell fractionation was done, so the repertoire covers all unsorted peripheral blood T cells. This clonotype was counted many times. The antigen is not known. Alpha and beta constant-region primers primed reverse transcription of around 540 ng RNA. Using multiplexing indices, alpha and beta chain libraries were generated apart by chain-specific third strand synthesis. Second strand synthesis was primed from the SP2 site. MiXCR was run by TCRdb on the 5' RACE reads, yielding one entry per CDR3 protein. The data contain 13,000 or so distinct CDR3 sequences, about 11% of them singletons. Per the germline V gene, CDR1 is MDHEN and CDR2 is SYDVKM. The CDR3 length is 11 residues. V dropped 8 bases and J dropped 4 bases, with 9 bases sitting between them.

The material sequenced was blood. The TCR originated in an adult in good health. The chain couples TRBV28 to TRBJ2-7; D is unclear. As DNA, the CDR3 is TGTGCCAGCGGCGAAGGTTACGAGCAGTACTTC. Residues: CASGEGYEQYF.